Listed below are T cell receptor beta chains from one sample, sequenced in a study of OX40 agonist ivuxolimab in advanced cancers. Only in-frame clones appear in the TCRdb table, and some are missing; sequencing was by immunoSEQ multiplex PCR. The repertoire holds 96,000 or so clones, with 90% as singletons. The sequences come from CD4+ or CD8+ T cells sorted from blood, collected in a trial of the OX40 agonist ivuxolimab. These receptors all stem from an adult with an advanced solid tumor such as melanoma, head and neck, liver or kidney cancer. Both conserved end residues are part of each CDR3. The order of the fields is J gene, V gene, clone size, D gene, CDR3 length, CDR3 DNA, CDR3 protein. A D gene is named only where the DNA matches it firmly. Where a row states a size, it is once, few, many or the class of an expanded clone; other rows omit it.

TRBJ2-5,TRBV7-2,once,.,15,TGTGCCAGCAGCTTAGTCAGGGATAGGGGAGAGACCCAGTACTTC,CASSLVRDRGETQYF
TRBJ1-1,TRBV23-1,.,.,13,TGCGCCAGCAGTCAAATGACTGAAACTGAAGCTTTCTTT,CASSQMTETEAFF
TRBJ2-1,TRBV5-1,.,TRBD2,16,TGCGCCAGCAGCTTGGCCATCGGGAGGGCCTACAATGAGCAGTTCTTC,CASSLAIGRAYNEQFF
TRBJ1-4,TRBV30,.,TRBD1,14,TGTGCCTGGAGTGCCGACAGGGGCAAGGAAAAACTGTTTTTT,CAWSADRGKEKLFF
TRBJ2-3,TRBV28,once,.,13,TGTGCCAGCAGTTCTCCCGGGGTAGATACGCAGTATTTT,CASSSPGVDTQYF
TRBJ2-1,TRBV19,.,.,16,TGTGCCAGTAGCCTGGTGAAAGGAGGGTACGACAATGAGCAGTTCTTC,CASSLVKGGYDNEQFF
TRBJ2-7,TRBV7-3,.,.,15,TGTGCCAGCAGCTTGATGGCAGGCCTTACCTACGAGCAGTACTTC,CASSLMAGLTYEQYF
TRBJ1-2,TRBV19,.,.,13,TGTGCCAGTAGTATGACCTGGAAGGATGGCTACACCTTC,CASSMTWKDGYTF
TRBJ2-6,TRBV5-5,.,.,16,TGTGCCACTCTTCGGGTCGACTCTTCCGGGGCCAACGTCCTGACTTTC,CATLRVDSSGANVLTF
TRBJ1-1,TRBV10-3,.,TRBD1,13,TGTGCCGTCCGGGACAGCACTAACACTGAAGCTTTCTTT,CAVRDSTNTEAFF
TRBJ2-5,TRBV7-2,.,.,17,TGTGCCAGCAGCTTAGAATGGACGGCTGCAATCCAAGAGACCCAGTACTTC,CASSLEWTAAIQETQYF
TRBJ2-7,TRBV19,few,TRBD1,15,TGTGCCAGTAGTATGGGGCAGGGGGTTGCCTACGAGCAGTACTTC,CASSMGQGVAYEQYF
TRBJ1-5,TRBV7-9,.,.,15,TGTGCCAGCAGCCAAGGGGACCTTAGCAATCAGCCCCAGCATTTT,CASSQGDLSNQPQHF
TRBJ1-1,TRBV28,.,TRBD1,16,TGTGCCAGCAGTCGAGGGACAGCTCCGGTAACAACTGAAGCTTTCTTT,CASSRGTAPVTTEAFF
TRBJ1-1,TRBV7-3,.,TRBD1,17,TGTGCCAGCAGCTTAAGGGACAGGGTCCCGATGGACACTGAAGCTTTCTTT,CASSLRDRVPMDTEAFF
TRBJ2-5,TRBV5-6,once,TRBD2,14,TGTGCCAGCAGCTCCCTAGCGGCAGGGGAGACCCAGTACTTC,CASSSLAAGETQYF
TRBJ2-7,TRBV28,.,.,15,TGTGCCAGTCTTGGTGGGACCCCTCAACCTTACGAGCAGTACTTC,CASLGGTPQPYEQYF
TRBJ2-7,TRBV6-6,.,.,14,TGTGCCAGCAGTTACTCCCAGGGTATCTACGAGCAGTACTTC,CASSYSQGIYEQYF
TRBJ1-5,TRBV2,once,.,15,TGTGCCAGCAGTGAAGAAGGGGGGCTGGGTCAGCCCCAGCATTTT,CASSEEGGLGQPQHF
TRBJ2-3,TRBV11-1,.,.,17,TGTGCCAGCACCACTGGCAGGGAGATAATCGGCACAGATACGCAGTATTTT,CASTTGREIIGTDTQYF
TRBJ2-2,TRBV5-8,.,TRBD1,15,TGTGCCAGCATCAAGGACAGGGTTAACACCGGGGAGCTGTTTTTT,CASIKDRVNTGELFF
TRBJ2-7,TRBV29-1,.,.,12,TGCAGCGTTGCGGGAAGCTCCTACGAGCAGTACTTC,CSVAGSSYEQYF
TRBJ2-3,TRBV7-2,.,TRBD2,16,TGTGCCAGCAGCTTAAGACTAGCGGAAAGGGCAGATACGCAGTATTTT,CASSLRLAERADTQYF
TRBJ2-2,TRBV7-8,.,TRBD2,16,TGTGCCAGCAGCTTGACCGGGACTAGAGACACCGGGGAGCTGTTTTTT,CASSLTGTRDTGELFF
TRBJ2-7,TRBV2,.,TRBD2,14,TGTGCCAGCAGAAAACTAGCGGGAGCGGGGGAGCAGTACTTC,CASRKLAGAGEQYF
TRBJ2-7,TRBV10-3,.,TRBD2,14,TGTGCCACAGGACTAGCGGTGCCCTCCTACGAGCAGTACTTC,CATGLAVPSYEQYF
TRBJ1-1,TRBV11-2,.,.,15,TGTGCCAGCACCTACGGGGGACCCTTGAACACTGAAGCTTTCTTT,CASTYGGPLNTEAFF
TRBJ1-2,TRBV5-1,.,.,13,TGCGCCAGCAGCCCCGGGACTTACTATGGCTACACCTTC,CASSPGTYYGYTF
TRBJ2-1,TRBV6-5,.,.,14,TGTGCCAGCAGTTACGGGAAAGAACACAATGAGCAGTTCTTC,CASSYGKEHNEQFF